One and the same sample provided the 9 T cell receptor beta chains below, sequenced in a study of T cells after yellow fever vaccination. TCRdb independently ran MiXCR on the 5' RACE reads; one entry per CDR3 protein. The sample carries about 340,000 distinct CDR3 sequences, 8.7% recorded once. The sample was PBMCs, taken on the day of the first yellow fever vaccination. These receptors originate from a man aged 18 to 35 who received the YFV17D yellow fever vaccine.

A few counts support this clonotype. The V and J genes are TRBV24-1 and TRBJ1-5; D ambiguous. The CDR3 extends over 13 amino acids. Trimming left V 4 bases short and J 7 bases short, with 10 bases between. Germline V gene lookup returns CDR1 KGHDR and CDR2 SFDVKD. CDR3 sequence reads: CATSEGVHQPQHF. The DNA of the CDR3 is TGTGCCACCAGTGAGGGTGTGCACCAGCCCCAGCATTTT.

In its sample, this clonotype was seen many times. This chain links TRBV19 with TRBJ2-1; 11 positions agree with TRBD2. From germline, CDR1 is LNHDA and CDR2 SQIVND (reference sequence). J gave up 6 bases and V 5 bases, and 6 bases lay outside the gene matches. The CDR3 contains 15 residues. The CDR3 bases are TGTGCCAGTAGTCCGACTAGCGGGGACTTCAATGAGCAGTTCTTC. Translation: CASSPTSGDFNEQFF.

A remark on this clonotype: Likely a read error: the CDR3 ends without its conserved phenylalanine or tryptophan. The chain carries TRBV20-1 and TRBJ2-7, with D possibly being TRBD1 (6 bases). Germline CDR1 and CDR2: DFQATT and SNEGSKA (reference sequence). The CDR3 is 13 residues long. Trimming removed 1 base at V and 2 bases at J, with 9 bases between. CDR3 in amino acids: CSARGYRAYEQYA. CDR3 sequence (DNA): TGCAGTGCTAGAGGGTACAGGGCCTACGAGCAGTACGCC.

The CDR3 region is CASGLVLGSNQPQHF. In DNA form, the CDR3 reads TGTGCTAGTGGTTTGGTACTGGGTAGCAATCAGCCCCAGCATTTT. The V gene is TRBV12-5, the J gene TRBJ1-5, with D unresolved. Germline V gene data show CDR1 as LGHNT and CDR2 as FRNRAP. CDR3 length equals 15 residues. With 0 bases removed from V and 0 bases from J, the gap between germline ends came to 6 bases.

This clonotype was found a few times. The rearrangement links TRBV6-6 to TRBJ2-1; D ambiguous. The V end was cut by 0 bases, the J end by 9 bases, with 9 bases between. CDR1 and CDR2 from the germline V gene are MNHNY and SVGAGI (reference sequence). CDR3 size: 13 residues. The CDR3: CASSYSFVLEQFF. The CDR3 bases are TGTGCCAGCAGTTACTCCTTCGTACTTGAGCAGTTCTTC.

This clonotype was recorded a few times. The V call is TRBV5-1, the J call TRBJ1-4; D unclear. The CDR3 extends over 16 amino acids. Trimming took 3 bases from V and 4 from J, leaving 16 bases between them. Germline-derived CDR1 and CDR2 are SGHRS and YFSETQ. CDR3 DNA sequence: TGCGCCAGCAGCTCAAGTCAAGACTCTATTAATGAAAAACTGTTTTTT. It translates to CASSSSQDSINEKLFF.

CDR3 loop: CASSHIAGGRTDTQYF. Written as DNA, the CDR3 is TGCGCCAGCAGCCATATAGCGGGGGGCCGCACAGATACGCAGTATTTT. The chain employs TRBV4-1 and TRBJ2-3; 10 bases are a match to TRBD2. Germline V gene lookup returns CDR1 MGHRA and CDR2 YSYEKL. The J segment lost 1 base and the V segment lost 3 bases, leaving 4 bases of the junction unmatched. The CDR3 contains 16 residues.

The chain carries TRBV20-1 and TRBJ1-5; D is unresolved. Germline V gives CDR1 DFQATT, CDR2 SNEGSKA (reference sequence). The ends were cut back, 6 bases at V and 7 bases at J, with 22 bases in the middle. The CDR3 is made up of 15 amino acids. CDR3 region: CSASDPADTGQPQHF. CDR3 coding DNA: TGCAGTGCCTCGGACCCCGCAGATACGGGCCAGCCCCAGCATTTT.

This clonotype was found a few times. V and J are TRBV20-1 and TRBJ2-3; TRBD1 aligns across 7 bases. V dropped 6 bases and J dropped 0; count of bases not matched to a gene: 6. Germline V gene data show CDR1 as DFQATT and CDR2 as SNEGSKA (reference sequence). The CDR3 consists of 14 residues. The CDR3 nucleotides read TGCAGTGCCCCGGGACAGAGAAGCACAGATACGCAGTATTTT. Translated: CSAPGQRSTDTQYF.